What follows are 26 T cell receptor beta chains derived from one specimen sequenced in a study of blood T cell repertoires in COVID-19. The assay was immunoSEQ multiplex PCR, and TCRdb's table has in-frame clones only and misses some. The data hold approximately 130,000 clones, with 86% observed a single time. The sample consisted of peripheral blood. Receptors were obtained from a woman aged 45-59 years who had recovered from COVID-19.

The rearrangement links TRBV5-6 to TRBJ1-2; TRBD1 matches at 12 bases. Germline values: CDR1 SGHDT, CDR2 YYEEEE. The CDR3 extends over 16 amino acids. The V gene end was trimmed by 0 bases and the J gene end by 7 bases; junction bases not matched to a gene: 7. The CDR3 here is CASSLGPGQGAGGYTF. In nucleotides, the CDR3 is TGTGCCAGCAGCTTGGGACCGGGACAGGGGGCTGGTGGCTACACCTTC. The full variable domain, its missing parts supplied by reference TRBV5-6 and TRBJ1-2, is DAGVTQSPTHLIKTRGQQVTLRCSPKSGHDTVSWYQQALGQGPQFIFQYYEEEERQRGNFPDRFSGHQFPNYSSELNVNALLLGDSALYLCASSLGPGQGAGGYTFGSGTRLTVV.

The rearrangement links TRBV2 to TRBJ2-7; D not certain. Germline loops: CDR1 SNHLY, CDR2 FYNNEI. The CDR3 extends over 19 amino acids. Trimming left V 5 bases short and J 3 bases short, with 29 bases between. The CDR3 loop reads CASSRLSRPHRVWNYEQYF. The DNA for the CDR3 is TGTGCCAGCAGTCGCCTCTCCCGCCCGCACCGGGTTTGGAACTACGAGCAGTACTTC.

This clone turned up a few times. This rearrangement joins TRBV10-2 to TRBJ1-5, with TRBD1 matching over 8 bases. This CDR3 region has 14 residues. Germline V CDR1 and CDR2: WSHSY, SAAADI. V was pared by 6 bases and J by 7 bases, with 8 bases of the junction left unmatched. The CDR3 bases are TGCGCCAGCAGAGAGGGACAGGTAAAGCAGCCCCAGCATTTT. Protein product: CASREGQVKQPQHF.

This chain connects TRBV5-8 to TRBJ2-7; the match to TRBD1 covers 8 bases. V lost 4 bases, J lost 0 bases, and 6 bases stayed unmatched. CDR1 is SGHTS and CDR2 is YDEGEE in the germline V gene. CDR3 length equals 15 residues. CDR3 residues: CASSLRTGISYEQYF. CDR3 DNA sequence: TGTGCCAGCAGCCTCAGGACAGGGATCTCCTACGAGCAGTACTTC. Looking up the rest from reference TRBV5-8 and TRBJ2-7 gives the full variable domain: EAGVTQSPTHLIKTRGQQATLRCSPISGHTSVYWYQQALGLGLQFLLWYDEGEERNRGNFPPRFSGRQFPNYSSELNVNALELEDSALYLCASSLRTGISYEQYFGPGTRLTVT.

CDR3 sequence: CASSSGQGSEAFF. The DNA of the CDR3 is TGCGCCAGCAGCTCCGGACAGGGGAGTGAAGCTTTCTTT. The chain is built from TRBV5-1 and TRBJ1-1; 9 bases align to TRBD1. The junction had 4 bases not matched to a gene; V was cut back by 3 bases and J by 7 bases. The CDR3 is 13 residues long. The germline CDR1 and CDR2 sequences are SGHRS and YFSETQ. Combining the CDR3 with reference TRBV5-1 and TRBJ1-1 gives the whole variable domain KAGVTQTPRYLIKTRGQQVTLSCSPISGHRSVSWYQQTPGQGLQFLFEYFSETQRNKGNFPGRFSGRQFSNSRSEMNVSTLELGDSALYLCASSSGQGSEAFFGQGTRLTVV.

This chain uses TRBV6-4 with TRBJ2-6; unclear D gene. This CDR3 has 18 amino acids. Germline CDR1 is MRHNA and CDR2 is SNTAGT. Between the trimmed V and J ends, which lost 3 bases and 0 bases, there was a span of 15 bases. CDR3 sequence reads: CASSERLTYNSGANVLTF. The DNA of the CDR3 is TGTGCCAGCAGTGAGCGCCTAACTTATAACTCTGGGGCCAACGTCCTGACTTTC.

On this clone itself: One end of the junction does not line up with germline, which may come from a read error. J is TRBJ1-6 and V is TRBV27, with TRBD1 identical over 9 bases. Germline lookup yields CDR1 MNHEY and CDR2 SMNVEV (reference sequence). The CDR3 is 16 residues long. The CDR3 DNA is TGTGCCAGCAGAGCAACTCGGGACAGGGCACGTTCACCTCTCCACTTT. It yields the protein CASRATRDRARSPLHF.

This CDR3 is CASSSRDSTTDTQYF. The CDR3 bases are TGCGCCAGCAGCTCCCGGGACAGCACCACAGATACGCAGTATTTT. The rearrangement links TRBV5-1 to TRBJ2-3; 7 bases agree with TRBD1. Trimming took 3 bases from V and 2 from J; bases not matched to a gene: 6. Germline CDR1 reads SGHRS; CDR2 reads YFSETQ. CDR3 length: 15 amino acids. Full variable domain (rest looked up from reference TRBV5-1 and TRBJ2-3): KAGVTQTPRYLIKTRGQQVTLSCSPISGHRSVSWYQQTPGQGLQFLFEYFSETQRNKGNFPGRFSGRQFSNSRSEMNVSTLELGDSALYLCASSSRDSTTDTQYFGPGTRLTVL.

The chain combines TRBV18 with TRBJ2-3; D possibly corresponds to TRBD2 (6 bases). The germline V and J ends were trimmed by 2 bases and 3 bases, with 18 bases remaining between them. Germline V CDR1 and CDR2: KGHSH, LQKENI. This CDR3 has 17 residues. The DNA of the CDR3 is TGTGCCAGCTCACCATCTGGACTATCGGCGAGAACAGATACGCAGTATTTT. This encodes CASSPSGLSARTDTQYF.

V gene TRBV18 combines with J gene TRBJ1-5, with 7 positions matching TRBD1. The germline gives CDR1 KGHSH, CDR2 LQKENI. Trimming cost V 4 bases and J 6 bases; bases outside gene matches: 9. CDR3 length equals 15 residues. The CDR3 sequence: CASSQSGGKIQPQHF. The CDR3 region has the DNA TGTGCCAGCTCACAATCAGGGGGTAAAATTCAGCCCCAGCATTTT.

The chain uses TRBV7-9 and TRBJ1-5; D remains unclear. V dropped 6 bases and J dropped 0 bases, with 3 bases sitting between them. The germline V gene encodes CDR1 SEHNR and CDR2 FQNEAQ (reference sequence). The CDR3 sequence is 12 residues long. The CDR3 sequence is CASSYSNQPQHF. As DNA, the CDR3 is TGTGCCAGCAGTTATAGCAATCAGCCCCAGCATTTT.

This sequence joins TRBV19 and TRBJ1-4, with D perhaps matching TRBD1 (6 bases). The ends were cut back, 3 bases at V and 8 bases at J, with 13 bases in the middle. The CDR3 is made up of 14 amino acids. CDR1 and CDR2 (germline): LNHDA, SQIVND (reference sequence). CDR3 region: CASSITTGREKLFF. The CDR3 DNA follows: TGTGCCAGTAGTATTACGACAGGTCGGGAAAAACTGTTTTTT.

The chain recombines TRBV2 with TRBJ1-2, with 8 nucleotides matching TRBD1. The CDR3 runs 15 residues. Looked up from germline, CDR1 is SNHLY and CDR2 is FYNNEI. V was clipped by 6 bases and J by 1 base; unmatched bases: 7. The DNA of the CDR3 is TGTGCCAGCAGCGCAGGACAGGGCCATAACTATGGCTACACCTTC. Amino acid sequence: CASSAGQGHNYGYTF.

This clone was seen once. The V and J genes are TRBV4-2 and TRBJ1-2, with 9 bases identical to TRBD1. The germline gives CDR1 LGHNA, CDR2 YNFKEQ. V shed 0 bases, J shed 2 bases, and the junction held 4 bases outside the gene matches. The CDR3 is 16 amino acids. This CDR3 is CASSQEIGTGNYGYTF. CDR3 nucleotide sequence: TGTGCCAGCAGCCAAGAAATAGGGACAGGGAACTATGGCTACACCTTC.

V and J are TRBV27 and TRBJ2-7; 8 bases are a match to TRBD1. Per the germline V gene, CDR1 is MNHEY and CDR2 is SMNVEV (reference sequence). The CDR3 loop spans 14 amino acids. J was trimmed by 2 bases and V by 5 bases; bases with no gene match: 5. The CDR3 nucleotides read TGTGCCAGCAGTCCAGACAGGGGTACCTACGAGCAGTACTTC. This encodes CASSPDRGTYEQYF.

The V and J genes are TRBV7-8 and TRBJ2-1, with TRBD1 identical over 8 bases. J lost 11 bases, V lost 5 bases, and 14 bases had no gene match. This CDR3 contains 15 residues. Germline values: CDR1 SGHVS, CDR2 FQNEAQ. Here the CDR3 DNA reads TGTGCCAGCAGCCAAACTGACAGGGGAGGAGGGAAGCAGTTCTTC. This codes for CASSQTDRGGGKQFF.

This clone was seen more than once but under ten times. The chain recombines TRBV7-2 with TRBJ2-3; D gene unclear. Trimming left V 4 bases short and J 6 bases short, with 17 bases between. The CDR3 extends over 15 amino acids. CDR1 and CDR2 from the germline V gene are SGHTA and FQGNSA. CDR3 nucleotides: TGTGCCAGCAGCTCCGGGTTAAGGCCCCGTGATACGCAGTATTTT. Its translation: CASSSGLRPRDTQYF.

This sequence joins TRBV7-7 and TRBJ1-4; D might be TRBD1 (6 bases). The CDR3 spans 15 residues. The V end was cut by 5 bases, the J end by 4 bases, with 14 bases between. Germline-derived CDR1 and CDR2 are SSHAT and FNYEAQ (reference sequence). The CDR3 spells CASSPTGQLNEKLFF. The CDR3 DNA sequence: TGTGCCAGCAGCCCAACCGGACAGCTTAATGAAAAACTGTTTTTT. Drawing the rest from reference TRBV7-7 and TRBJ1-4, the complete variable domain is GAGVSQSPRYKVTKRGQDVTLRCDPISSHATLYWYQQALGQGPEFLTYFNYEAQPDKSGLPSDRFSAERPEGSISTLTIQRTEQRDSAMYRCASSPTGQLNEKLFFGSGTQLSVL.

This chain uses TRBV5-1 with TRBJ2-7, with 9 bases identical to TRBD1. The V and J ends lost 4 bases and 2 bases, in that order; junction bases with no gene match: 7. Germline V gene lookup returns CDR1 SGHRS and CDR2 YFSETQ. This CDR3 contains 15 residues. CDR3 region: CASSPGTGPTYEQYF. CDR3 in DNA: TGCGCCAGCAGCCCAGGGACAGGGCCCACCTACGAGCAGTACTTC.

The CDR3 DNA follows: TGTGCCAGCAGTTGGGACAGGGGAGGCAATCAGCCCCAGCATTTT. Translated: CASSWDRGGNQPQHF. This chain links TRBV6-2 or TRBV6-3 with TRBJ1-5; 10 bases match TRBD1. V was pared by 4 bases and J by 2 bases, with 2 bases of the junction left unmatched. The CDR3 contains 15 residues. The germline V gene encodes CDR1 MNHEY and CDR2 SVGEGT.

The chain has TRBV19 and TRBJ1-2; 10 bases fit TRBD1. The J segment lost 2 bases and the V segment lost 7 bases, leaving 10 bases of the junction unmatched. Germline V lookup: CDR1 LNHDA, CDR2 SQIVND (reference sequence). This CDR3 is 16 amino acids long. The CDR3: CASTLRTGGANYGYTF. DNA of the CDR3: TGTGCCAGTACACTGAGGACAGGGGGTGCCAACTATGGCTACACCTTC. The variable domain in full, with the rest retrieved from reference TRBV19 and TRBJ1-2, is DGGITQSPKYLFRKEGQNVTLSCEQNLNHDAMYWYRQDPGQGLRLIYYSQIVNDFQKGDIAEGYSVSREKKESFPLTVTSAQKNPTAFYLCASTLRTGGANYGYTFGSGTRLTVV.

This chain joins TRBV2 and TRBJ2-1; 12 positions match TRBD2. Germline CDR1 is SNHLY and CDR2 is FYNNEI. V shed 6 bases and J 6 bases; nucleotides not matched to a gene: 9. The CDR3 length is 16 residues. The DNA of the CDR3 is TGTGCCAGCAGCCCAAGACTAGCGGGAGCGGGCAATGAGCAGTTCTTC. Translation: CASSPRLAGAGNEQFF.

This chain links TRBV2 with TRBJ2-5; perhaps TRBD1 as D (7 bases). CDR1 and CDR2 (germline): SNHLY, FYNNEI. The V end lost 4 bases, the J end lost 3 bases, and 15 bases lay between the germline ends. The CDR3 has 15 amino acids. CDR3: CASSVQGGNEETQYF. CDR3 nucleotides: TGTGCCAGCAGTGTGCAGGGGGGAAACGAAGAGACCCAGTACTTC.

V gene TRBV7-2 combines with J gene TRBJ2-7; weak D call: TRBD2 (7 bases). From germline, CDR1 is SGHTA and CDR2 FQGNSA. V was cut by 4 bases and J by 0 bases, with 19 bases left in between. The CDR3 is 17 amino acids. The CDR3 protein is CASSSLRGGYTSYEQYF. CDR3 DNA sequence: TGTGCCAGCAGCTCCCTTAGGGGGGGCTACACCTCCTACGAGCAGTACTTC.

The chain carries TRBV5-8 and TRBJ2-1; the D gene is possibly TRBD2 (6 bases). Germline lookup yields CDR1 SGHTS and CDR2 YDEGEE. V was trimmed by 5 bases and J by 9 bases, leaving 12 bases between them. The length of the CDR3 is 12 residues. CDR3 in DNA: TGTGCCAGCAGAGAAGAGGAGGGTGAGCAGTTCTTC. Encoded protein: CASREEEGEQFF.

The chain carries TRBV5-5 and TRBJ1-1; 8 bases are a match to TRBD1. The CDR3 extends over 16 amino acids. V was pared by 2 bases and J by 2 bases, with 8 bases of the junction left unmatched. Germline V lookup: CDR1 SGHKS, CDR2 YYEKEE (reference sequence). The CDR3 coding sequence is TGTGCCAGCAGCTTTACAGGGGGAAAGGGTAACACTGAAGCTTTCTTT. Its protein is CASSFTGGKGNTEAFF.